The 25 T cell receptor beta chains below come from one sample, sequenced in a study of read filtering for tumor transcriptome and immune sequencing. This library used 300 to 450 ng RNA and molecular barcoded adaptors spanning alpha/delta and beta/gamma chains. One entry per CDR3 protein results from TCRdb running MiXCR on the reads. The sample has around 30,000 distinct CDR3 sequences, roughly 18% seen once; the top ten hold roughly 17%. The sequencing input was a population of CD138-negative cells sorted from bone marrow. The source is a donor aged 40 or over with multiple myeloma.

This clonotype has a handful of counts. The chain carries TRBV7-3 and TRBJ2-1; 8 nucleotides line up with TRBD1. This CDR3 contains 13 residues. Germline loops: CDR1 SGHTA, CDR2 FQGTGA. J was trimmed by 8 bases and V by 5 bases; bases with no gene match: 5. CDR3 DNA: TGTGCCAGCAGCCTTCAGGGGGCCGATGAGCAGTTCTTC. Protein sequence: CASSLQGADEQFF.

This clonotype was seen many times. This chain uses TRBV7-9 with TRBJ2-1, with D maybe TRBD2 (5 bases). This CDR3 spans 14 amino acids. V was pared by 1 base and J by 5 bases, with 9 bases between. Germline V gene sequence: CDR1 SEHNR, CDR2 FQNEAQ (reference sequence). The CDR3 protein is CASSLEYSDNEQFF. The DNA for the CDR3 is TGTGCCAGCAGCTTAGAATATAGCGACAATGAGCAGTTCTTC.

This clonotype was seen just once. This chain links TRBV5-4 with TRBJ2-7; 7 nucleotides agree with TRBD2. Germline V gene sequence: CDR1 SGHNT, CDR2 YYREEE (reference sequence). This CDR3 comprises 13 residues. With 4 bases clipped from V and 6 bases from J, the junction kept 7 bases outside the gene matches. CDR3 sequence (DNA): TGTGCCAGCAGCGACGGGGGGACGGGCGAGCAGTACTTC. Encoded protein: CASSDGGTGEQYF.

This clonotype was counted ten times or more. This sequence joins TRBV5-4 and TRBJ2-5; 8 nucleotides line up with TRBD1. CDR3 length equals 16 residues. V was clipped by 4 bases and J by 2 bases; unmatched bases: 10. Germline lookup yields CDR1 SGHNT and CDR2 YYREEE (reference sequence). The CDR3 spells CASSRGTGPAQETQYF. CDR3 in DNA: TGTGCCAGCAGCCGAGGGACAGGCCCCGCACAAGAGACCCAGTACTTC.

As regards this clonotype: Germline is not matched at one junction end, which may reflect a read error. This rearrangement joins TRBV20-1 to TRBJ1-1; 7 bases are a match to TRBD1. The CDR3 length is 15 residues. The germline CDR1 and CDR2 sequences are DFQATT and SNEGSKA (reference sequence). In DNA, the CDR3 is TGCAGTGCTAGGGGGGGCTGGAGGGGGCAAACTGAAGCTCCCTTT. This encodes CSARGGWRGQTEAPF.

This clonotype was observed many times. The chain uses TRBV5-1 and TRBJ2-3; TRBD1 matches at 8 bases. CDR3 length: 15 residues. Germline CDR1 reads SGHRS; CDR2 reads YFSETQ. The trim removed 3 bases at V and 3 bases at J, leaving 6 bases unmatched. In nucleotides, the CDR3 is TGCGCCAGCAGCTCGACAGGGGCCGTAACAGATACGCAGTATTTT. Encoded protein: CASSSTGAVTDTQYF.

This clonotype was recorded only once. Its ends do not fully match the called genes, so a read error is possible. The gene calls are TRBV5-8 and TRBJ2-1, with 12 bases that match TRBD2. This CDR3 is built from 15 residues. The V gene's germline CDR1 is SGHTS and CDR2 YDEGEE. The DNA for the CDR3 is TGTGCCCGCAGCTTGGTGACTAGCGGGAGATATGAGCGGTTCTTC. This sequence encodes CARSLVTSGRYERFF.

A word on this clonotype: This may come from a read error, since a much larger clone is one base off. This rearrangement joins TRBV5-4 to TRBJ2-3; D may correspond to TRBD1 or TRBD2 (6 bases each). The CDR3 has 15 residues. Germline V gene sequence: CDR1 SGHNT, CDR2 YYREEE (reference sequence). The CDR3 sequence: CASSSGTSRTDMQYF. The CDR3 DNA reads as TGTGCCAGCAGCTCAGGGACTTCCAGGACAGATATGCAGTATTTT.

By share, this clonotype counts as medium-sized. The V call is TRBV12-3 or TRBV12-4, the J call TRBJ2-1, with D unresolved. V was clipped by 6 bases and J by 9 bases, with 24 bases between them. CDR3 length equals 16 residues. The CDR3 loop is CASSASHLLGVGEQFF. In nucleotides, the CDR3 is TGTGCCAGCAGCGCGTCTCACCTCCTTGGGGTTGGTGAGCAGTTCTTC.

As for this clonotype: The junction does not match germline at one end; this may be a read error. The chain recombines TRBV29-1 with TRBJ2-1; D is ambiguous. The CDR3 contains 15 residues. Germline CDR1 and CDR2: SQVTM and ANQGSEA. Written as DNA, the CDR3 is TGCAGCGTTGATAGGGATTCAGAACGATACAATGAGCAGTCCTTC. The encoded protein is CSVDRDSERYNEQSF.

This clonotype showed up many times. This CDR3 is CASSPMLGLAGVNEQFF. The CDR3 bases are TGTGCCAGCTCACCAATGCTAGGACTAGCGGGAGTCAATGAGCAGTTCTTC. The chain joins TRBV18 to TRBJ2-1, with 13 bases fitting TRBD2. The CDR3 has 17 residues. The trim removed 2 bases at V and 6 bases at J, leaving 7 bases unmatched. CDR1 and CDR2 (germline): KGHSH, LQKENI.

This clonotype was seen at least ten times. V usage is TRBV5-1 and J usage is TRBJ2-2; D possibly corresponds to TRBD1 (5 bases). Between the trimmed V and J ends, which lost 7 bases and 3 bases, there was a span of 16 bases. Per germline, CDR1 SGHRS and CDR2 YFSETQ. The CDR3 spans 15 residues. CDR3 residues: CASASRAWDTGELFF. The CDR3 DNA reads as TGCGCCAGCGCGTCCAGGGCATGGGACACCGGGGAGCTGTTTTTT.

This clonotype was seen ten or more times. This chain uses TRBV11-3 with TRBJ2-7; D might be TRBD2 (7 bases). The germline gives CDR1 SGHNT, CDR2 YENEEA. V lost 5 bases and J 0 bases, leaving 14 bases between the germline ends. The CDR3 totals 15 residues. This CDR3 reads CASSRGAGLSYEQYF. Written as DNA, the CDR3 is TGTGCCAGCAGCCGGGGGGCCGGACTCTCCTACGAGCAGTACTTC.

Worth noting for this clonotype: The CDR3 end shows no conserved phenylalanine or tryptophan, and so a read error is likely. This chain joins TRBV24-1 and TRBJ2-5; the match to TRBD2 covers 7 bases. From germline, CDR1 is KGHDR and CDR2 SFDVKD. The CDR3 is 14 residues long. As DNA, the CDR3 is TGTGCCACCACTGATTTAACAGCGGGAAGGACCCAGTACTAC. Translation gives CATTDLTAGRTQYY.

The chain couples TRBV2 to TRBJ1-1; D gene ambiguous. Deletions cut 5 bases from V and 4 bases from J, with 14 bases between. The length of the CDR3 is 14 residues. CDR1 and CDR2 from the germline V gene are SNHLY and FYNNEI. CDR3: CASSRASPTTEAFF. The CDR3 region has the DNA TGTGCCAGCAGTCGGGCTTCTCCCACCACTGAAGCTTTCTTT.

This clonotype showed up many times. V gene TRBV27 combines with J gene TRBJ2-5, with D perhaps matching TRBD2 (6 bases). Per the germline V gene, CDR1 is MNHEY and CDR2 is SMNVEV (reference sequence). The CDR3 totals 13 residues. Trimming stripped 2 bases from V and 2 bases from J, with 6 bases between. CDR3 sequence: CASSLRGQETQYF. DNA of the CDR3: TGTGCCAGCAGTTTACGGGGGCAAGAGACCCAGTACTTC.

With regard to this clonotype: One end of the junction fails to match germline, which may point to a read error. The rearrangement joins TRBV7-2 to TRBJ2-5; 12 bases map to TRBD2. CDR3 length: 14 residues. Germline V gene lookup returns CDR1 SGHTA and CDR2 FQGNSA. DNA of the CDR3: TGTGCCAGCAGCCGACTAGCGGGGGAAGAGACCCAGTGCTTC. This sequence encodes CASSRLAGEETQCF.

Of note for this clonotype: This may arise from a read error, as a much more abundant clone is one base away. The chain uses TRBV27 and TRBJ2-5; 7 nucleotides align to TRBD1. Looked up from germline, CDR1 is MNHEY and CDR2 is SMNVEV (reference sequence). This CDR3 contains 17 residues. The CDR3 region has the DNA TGTTCCAGCAGTCCCGCACGGACAGGCACATTGGCTAAGACCCAGTACTTC. Translation gives CSSSPARTGTLAKTQYF.

This clonotype was seen repeatedly, ten times or more. V gene TRBV6-5 combines with J gene TRBJ2-3, with TRBD2 matching over 11 bases. With 5 bases clipped from V and 1 base from J, the junction kept 2 bases outside the gene matches. Per germline, CDR1 MNHEY and CDR2 SVGAGI. This CDR3 comprises 15 residues. The CDR3 sequence: CASSILAGGTDTQYF. The CDR3 DNA follows: TGTGCCAGCAGTATACTAGCGGGGGGCACAGATACGCAGTATTTT.

This clonotype showed up many times. The V gene is TRBV5-1, the J gene TRBJ2-3; D not resolved. Germline lookup yields CDR1 SGHRS and CDR2 YFSETQ. There are 12 residues in the CDR3. The ends were cut back, 5 bases at V and 1 base at J, with 5 bases in the middle. CDR3 in DNA: TGCGCCAGCAGAACGGGCACAGATACGCAGTATTTT. Residues: CASRTGTDTQYF.

Ten or more counts support this clonotype. The chain joins TRBV28 to TRBJ1-2; TRBD1 is a possible D gene (5 bases). Germline-derived CDR1 and CDR2 are MDHEN and SYDVKM. The length of the CDR3 is 13 residues. V was trimmed by 1 base and J by 3 bases, leaving 6 bases between them. The CDR3 region is CASSLSGHYGYTF. The DNA for the CDR3 is TGTGCCAGCAGTTTATCGGGGCACTATGGCTACACCTTC.

In this sample, this clonotype turned up many times. J is TRBJ2-5 and V is TRBV5-1, with D possibly matching TRBD2 (6 bases). Germline V lookup: CDR1 SGHRS, CDR2 YFSETQ. The CDR3 sequence is 13 residues long. Trimming stripped 0 bases from V and 3 bases from J, with 6 bases between. The CDR3, as DNA: TGCGCCAGCAGCTTGGGACTAGAAGAGACCCAGTACTTC. Translated: CASSLGLEETQYF. The entire variable domain, with the rest obtained from reference TRBV5-1 and TRBJ2-5, is as follows: KAGVTQTPRYLIKTRGQQVTLSCSPISGHRSVSWYQQTPGQGLQFLFEYFSETQRNKGNFPGRFSGRQFSNSRSEMNVSTLELGDSALYLCASSLGLEETQYFGPGTRLLVL.

As regards this clonotype: Being one base from a much bigger clone, this may be a read error. The CDR3 nucleotides are TGCGCCGGCAGACAAGAGACCCAGTACTTC. Protein sequence: CAGRQETQYF. The chain joins TRBV10-2 to TRBJ2-5, with D hard to call. The CDR3 contains 10 residues. Per germline, CDR1 WSHSY and CDR2 SAAADI.

This clonotype has ten or more counts. The chain employs TRBV11-2 and TRBJ1-1; TRBD1 is a possible D gene (5 bases). CDR1 is SGHAT, CDR2 FQNNGV, per germline. The V end lost 2 bases, the J end lost 8 bases, and 9 bases lay between the germline ends. The CDR3 has 12 residues. As DNA, the CDR3 is TGTGCCAGCAGCTTATCGGGGGGGGAAGCTTTCTTT. Translated: CASSLSGGEAFF.

This clonotype was counted between two and nine times. In DNA, the CDR3 is TGCAGTGCTAGAGAAGCTAGCGGGAGGCGGGAGACCCAGTACTTC. This encodes CSAREASGRRETQYF. This chain joins TRBV20-1 and TRBJ2-5, with TRBD2 matching 11 bases. V shed 0 bases and J 5 bases; nucleotides not matched to a gene: 5. The CDR3 is made up of 15 amino acids. Germline CDR1 and CDR2: DFQATT and SNEGSKA (reference sequence).